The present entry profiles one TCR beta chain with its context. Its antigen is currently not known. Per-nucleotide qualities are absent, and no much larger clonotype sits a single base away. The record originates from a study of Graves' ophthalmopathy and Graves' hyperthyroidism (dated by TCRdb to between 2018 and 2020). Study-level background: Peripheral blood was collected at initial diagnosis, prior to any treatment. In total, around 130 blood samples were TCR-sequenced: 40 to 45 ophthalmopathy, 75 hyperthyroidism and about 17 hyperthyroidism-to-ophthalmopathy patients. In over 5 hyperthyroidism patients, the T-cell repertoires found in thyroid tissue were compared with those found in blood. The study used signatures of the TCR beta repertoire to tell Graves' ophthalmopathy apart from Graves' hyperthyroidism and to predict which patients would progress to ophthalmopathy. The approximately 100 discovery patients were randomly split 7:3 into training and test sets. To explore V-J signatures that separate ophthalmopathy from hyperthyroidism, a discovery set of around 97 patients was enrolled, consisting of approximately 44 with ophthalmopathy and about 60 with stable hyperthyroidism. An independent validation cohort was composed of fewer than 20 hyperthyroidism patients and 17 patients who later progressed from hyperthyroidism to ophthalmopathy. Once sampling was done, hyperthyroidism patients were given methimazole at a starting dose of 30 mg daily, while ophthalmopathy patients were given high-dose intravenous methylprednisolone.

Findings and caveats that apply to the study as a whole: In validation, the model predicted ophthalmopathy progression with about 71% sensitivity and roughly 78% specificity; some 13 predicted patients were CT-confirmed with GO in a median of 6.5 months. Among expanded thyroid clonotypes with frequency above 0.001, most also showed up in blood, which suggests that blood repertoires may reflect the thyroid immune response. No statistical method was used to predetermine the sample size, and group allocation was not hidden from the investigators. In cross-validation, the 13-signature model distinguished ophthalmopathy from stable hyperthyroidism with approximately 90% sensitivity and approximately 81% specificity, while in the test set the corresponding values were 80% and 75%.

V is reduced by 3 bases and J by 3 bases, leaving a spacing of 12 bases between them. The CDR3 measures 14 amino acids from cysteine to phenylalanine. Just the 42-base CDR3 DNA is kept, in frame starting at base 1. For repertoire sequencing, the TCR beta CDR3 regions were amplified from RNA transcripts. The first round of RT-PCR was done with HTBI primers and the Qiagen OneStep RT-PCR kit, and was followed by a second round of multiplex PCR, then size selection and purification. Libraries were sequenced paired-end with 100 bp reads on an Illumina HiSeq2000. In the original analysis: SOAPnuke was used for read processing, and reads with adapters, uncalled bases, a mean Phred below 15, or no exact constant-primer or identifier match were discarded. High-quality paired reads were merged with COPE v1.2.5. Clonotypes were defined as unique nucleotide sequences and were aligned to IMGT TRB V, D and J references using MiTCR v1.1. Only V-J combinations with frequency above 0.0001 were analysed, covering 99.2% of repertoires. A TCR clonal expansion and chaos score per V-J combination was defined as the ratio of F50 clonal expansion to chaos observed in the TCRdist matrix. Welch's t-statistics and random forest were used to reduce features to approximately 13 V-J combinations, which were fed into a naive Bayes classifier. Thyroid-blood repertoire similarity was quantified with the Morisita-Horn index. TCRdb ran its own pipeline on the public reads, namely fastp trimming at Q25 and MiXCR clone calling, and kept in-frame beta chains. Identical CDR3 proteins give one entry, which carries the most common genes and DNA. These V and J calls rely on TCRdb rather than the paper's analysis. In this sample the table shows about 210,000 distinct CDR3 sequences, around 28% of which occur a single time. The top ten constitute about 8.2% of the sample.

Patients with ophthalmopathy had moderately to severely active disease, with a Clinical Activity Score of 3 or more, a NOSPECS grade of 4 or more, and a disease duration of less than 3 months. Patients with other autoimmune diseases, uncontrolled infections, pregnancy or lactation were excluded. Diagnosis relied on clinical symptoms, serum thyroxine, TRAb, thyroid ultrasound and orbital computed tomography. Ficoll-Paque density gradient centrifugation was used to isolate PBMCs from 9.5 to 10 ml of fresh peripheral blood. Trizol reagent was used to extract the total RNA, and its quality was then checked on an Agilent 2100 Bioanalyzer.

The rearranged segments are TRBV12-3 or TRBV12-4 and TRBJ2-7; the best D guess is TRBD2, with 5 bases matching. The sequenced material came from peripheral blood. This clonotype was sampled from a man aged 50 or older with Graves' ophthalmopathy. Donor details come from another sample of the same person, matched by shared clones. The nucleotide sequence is TGTGCCAGCAGTTTTTCCCAGCGGAGCTACGAGCAGTACTTC. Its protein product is CASSFSQRSYEQYF.